These T cell receptor beta chains were read from a single sample in a study of T cell responses to AZD1222 COVID-19 vaccine. This table comes from immunoSEQ multiplex PCR, and its TCRdb copy is limited to in-frame clones, with some not included. The data show about 150,000 clones, with 88% seen just once and under 8% held by the top ten. The specimen was peripheral blood, collected after recovery from COVID-19. The receptors shown here come from an adult who had recovered from COVID-19. CDR3s include the opening cysteine and the closing phenylalanine or tryptophan. The order of the fields is CDR3 length, D gene, J gene, clone size, V gene, CDR3 protein, CDR3 DNA. A D gene is named only where the DNA matches it firmly. Clone size is shown for a subset of rows, as once, few, many or a class of expanded clone.

len: 14
d_gene: TRBD2
j_gene: TRBJ2-1
abundance: -
v_gene: TRBV28
CDR3aa: CASSLGGSADEQFF
CDR3nt: TGTGCCAGCAGTTTAGGCGGGAGTGCCGATGAGCAGTTCTTC

len: 13
d_gene: -
j_gene: TRBJ2-1
abundance: -
v_gene: TRBV7-7
CDR3aa: CASSPNRAHEQFF
CDR3nt: TGTGCCAGCAGCCCTAACAGGGCGCATGAGCAGTTCTTC

len: 13
d_gene: -
j_gene: TRBJ1-2
abundance: -
v_gene: TRBV11-2
CDR3aa: CASSLVTGNGYTF
CDR3nt: TGTGCCAGCAGCTTAGTTACAGGGAATGGCTACACCTTC

len: 14
d_gene: TRBD1
j_gene: TRBJ1-1
abundance: -
v_gene: TRBV5-4
CDR3aa: CASRKQGVNTEAFF
CDR3nt: TGTGCCAGCAGGAAACAGGGGGTGAACACTGAAGCTTTCTTT

len: 15
d_gene: TRBD1
j_gene: TRBJ2-3
abundance: -
v_gene: TRBV12-5
CDR3aa: CASGRDRASTDTQYF
CDR3nt: TGTGCTAGTGGCCGGGACAGGGCGTCCACAGATACGCAGTATTTT

len: 14
d_gene: -
j_gene: TRBJ2-1
abundance: -
v_gene: TRBV28
CDR3aa: CASSFQRAYNEQFF
CDR3nt: TGTGCCAGCAGTTTCCAGCGGGCGTACAATGAGCAGTTCTTC

len: 19
d_gene: TRBD1
j_gene: TRBJ2-5
abundance: -
v_gene: TRBV27
CDR3aa: CASSLRSVGGQGAGETQYF
CDR3nt: TGTGCCAGCAGTTTGAGAAGTGTTGGGGGACAGGGGGCTGGGGAGACCCAGTACTTC

len: 16
d_gene: -
j_gene: TRBJ1-3
abundance: -
v_gene: TRBV9
CDR3aa: CASSVGRQPSGNTIYF
CDR3nt: TGTGCCAGCAGCGTAGGAAGACAGCCCTCTGGAAACACCATATATTTT

len: 13
d_gene: -
j_gene: TRBJ1-5
abundance: -
v_gene: TRBV28
CDR3aa: CASSLPDFRPQHF
CDR3nt: TGTGCCAGCAGTTTACCTGACTTTAGGCCCCAGCATTTT

len: 14
d_gene: TRBD1
j_gene: TRBJ2-5
abundance: once
v_gene: TRBV2
CDR3aa: CASSMDRGRETQYF
CDR3nt: TGTGCCAGCAGTATGGACAGGGGGCGAGAGACCCAGTACTTC

len: 14
d_gene: -
j_gene: TRBJ2-3
abundance: -
v_gene: TRBV7-9
CDR3aa: CASSLGSAPDTQYF
CDR3nt: TGTGCCAGCAGTCTAGGATCCGCTCCAGATACGCAGTATTTT

len: 13
d_gene: TRBD1
j_gene: TRBJ1-2
abundance: -
v_gene: TRBV27
CDR3aa: CASSLGQGAVYTF
CDR3nt: TGTGCCAGCAGTTTGGGACAGGGGGCGGTCTACACCTTC

len: 15
d_gene: TRBD2
j_gene: TRBJ2-5
abundance: -
v_gene: TRBV4-1
CDR3aa: CASSQDGAGKETQYF
CDR3nt: TGCGCCAGCAGCCAAGATGGAGCGGGGAAAGAGACCCAGTACTTC

len: 16
d_gene: TRBD1
j_gene: TRBJ2-1
abundance: -
v_gene: TRBV11-1
CDR3aa: CASSLRRGSSYNEQFF
CDR3nt: TGTGCCAGCAGCCTACGCAGGGGGAGCTCCTACAATGAGCAGTTCTTC

len: 14
d_gene: -
j_gene: TRBJ2-7
abundance: once
v_gene: TRBV4-2
CDR3aa: CASSQDLGPYEQYF
CDR3nt: TGTGCCAGCAGCCAAGACTTAGGGCCCTACGAGCAGTACTTC

len: 15
d_gene: TRBD1
j_gene: TRBJ2-6
abundance: once
v_gene: TRBV10-3
CDR3aa: CAISRDSSGANVLTF
CDR3nt: TGTGCCATCAGCCGGGACAGCTCTGGGGCCAACGTCCTGACTTTC

len: 13
d_gene: -
j_gene: TRBJ1-6
abundance: -
v_gene: TRBV20-1
CDR3aa: CSASQGLGPPLHF
CDR3nt: TGCAGTGCTAGTCAGGGCTTGGGGCCACCCCTCCACTTT

len: 14
d_gene: -
j_gene: TRBJ2-5
abundance: -
v_gene: TRBV6-5
CDR3aa: CASSPGDTSETQYF
CDR3nt: TGTGCCAGCAGTCCCGGGGACACCTCGGAGACCCAGTACTTC

len: 18
d_gene: -
j_gene: TRBJ2-3
abundance: -
v_gene: TRBV12-5
CDR3aa: CASGLPNRFGGRTDTQYF
CDR3nt: TGTGCTAGTGGTTTGCCCAACCGGTTCGGGGGCCGCACAGATACGCAGTATTTT

len: 15
d_gene: TRBD2
j_gene: TRBJ2-2
abundance: -
v_gene: TRBV28
CDR3aa: CASLLREGRSGELFF
CDR3nt: TGTGCCAGCCTCTTGCGGGAGGGCCGGAGCGGGGAGCTGTTTTTT

len: 15
d_gene: -
j_gene: TRBJ2-7
abundance: once
v_gene: TRBV2
CDR3aa: CASSEVAPSSYEQYF
CDR3nt: TGTGCCAGCAGTGAAGTAGCCCCCAGCTCCTACGAGCAGTACTTC

len: 14
d_gene: TRBD1
j_gene: TRBJ1-6
abundance: -
v_gene: TRBV27
CDR3aa: CASRYQGENSPLHF
CDR3nt: TGTGCCAGCAGATATCAGGGGGAGAATTCACCCCTCCACTTT

len: 19
d_gene: TRBD2
j_gene: TRBJ2-2
abundance: -
v_gene: TRBV5-1
CDR3aa: CASSLLALAGVSNTGELFF
CDR3nt: TGCGCCAGCAGCTTGCTGGCCCTAGCGGGGGTATCGAACACCGGGGAGCTGTTTTTT

len: 14
d_gene: TRBD1
j_gene: TRBJ2-7
abundance: -
v_gene: TRBV19
CDR3aa: CASSSRQGGNEQYF
CDR3nt: TGTGCCAGTAGTTCCCGACAGGGCGGAAACGAGCAGTACTTC

len: 14
d_gene: -
j_gene: TRBJ1-3
abundance: -
v_gene: TRBV14
CDR3aa: CASSQDPGRNTIYF
CDR3nt: TGTGCCAGCAGCCAAGATCCGGGGCGAAACACCATATATTTT

len: 13
d_gene: -
j_gene: TRBJ2-5
abundance: -
v_gene: TRBV11-3
CDR3aa: CASSFGGEETQYF
CDR3nt: TGTGCCAGCAGCTTCGGCGGGGAGGAGACCCAGTACTTC

len: 21
d_gene: TRBD1
j_gene: TRBJ1-4
abundance: -
v_gene: TRBV23-1
CDR3aa: CASSQTVLDRGRTATNEKLFF
CDR3nt: TGCGCCAGCAGTCAAACGGTGCTGGACAGGGGGCGAACTGCAACTAATGAAAAACTGTTTTTT

len: 16
d_gene: TRBD1
j_gene: TRBJ2-2
abundance: -
v_gene: TRBV5-1
CDR3aa: CASSLGGGGDTGELFF
CDR3nt: TGCGCCAGCAGCTTAGGGGGCGGAGGAGACACCGGGGAGCTGTTTTTT

len: 11
d_gene: -
j_gene: TRBJ2-1
abundance: once
v_gene: TRBV7-9
CDR3aa: CASRVVDEQFF
CDR3nt: TGTGCCAGCAGGGTGGTGGATGAGCAGTTCTTC

len: 15
d_gene: TRBD1
j_gene: TRBJ2-7
abundance: -
v_gene: TRBV19
CDR3aa: CASMGLGQGTYEQYF
CDR3nt: TGTGCCAGTATGGGACTCGGACAGGGGACCTACGAGCAGTACTTC

len: 13
d_gene: -
j_gene: TRBJ1-4
abundance: -
v_gene: TRBV15
CDR3aa: CATSRDRVEKLFF
CDR3nt: TGTGCCACCAGCAGAGATAGGGTTGAAAAACTGTTTTTT

len: 14
d_gene: TRBD1
j_gene: TRBJ2-3
abundance: -
v_gene: TRBV29-1
CDR3aa: CSVVDRGTTDTQYF
CDR3nt: TGCAGCGTGGTGGACAGGGGGACTACAGATACGCAGTATTTT

len: 16
d_gene: -
j_gene: TRBJ2-1
abundance: -
v_gene: TRBV18
CDR3aa: CASSPDWDALGNEQFF
CDR3nt: TGTGCCAGCTCACCAGATTGGGACGCCTTGGGGAATGAGCAGTTCTTC

len: 12
d_gene: -
j_gene: TRBJ2-1
abundance: -
v_gene: TRBV11-3
CDR3aa: CASSQNGNEQFF
CDR3nt: TGTGCCAGCAGCCAGAATGGGAATGAGCAGTTCTTC

len: 12
d_gene: -
j_gene: TRBJ1-2
abundance: -
v_gene: TRBV7-9
CDR3aa: CASSPLPYGYTF
CDR3nt: TGTGCCAGCAGCCCTCTACCTTATGGCTACACCTTC

len: 15
d_gene: TRBD2
j_gene: TRBJ2-5
abundance: once
v_gene: TRBV6-5
CDR3aa: CASKPLAGVRETQYF
CDR3nt: TGTGCCAGCAAGCCCCTAGCGGGAGTCAGAGAGACCCAGTACTTC

len: 14
d_gene: TRBD2
j_gene: TRBJ2-1
abundance: few
v_gene: TRBV11-3
CDR3aa: CASSGSGDKNEQFF
CDR3nt: TGTGCCAGCAGTGGTAGCGGGGACAAAAATGAGCAGTTCTTC

len: 12
d_gene: -
j_gene: TRBJ1-2
abundance: -
v_gene: TRBV12-3/TRBV12-4
CDR3aa: CASSLNGIGYTF
CDR3nt: TGTGCCAGCAGTTTAAACGGGATCGGCTACACCTTC

len: 13
d_gene: -
j_gene: TRBJ1-1
abundance: -
v_gene: TRBV10-3
CDR3aa: CAITNRRDTEAFF
CDR3nt: TGTGCCATCACTAATAGGCGGGACACTGAAGCTTTCTTT

len: 15
d_gene: TRBD1
j_gene: TRBJ1-2
abundance: -
v_gene: TRBV10-3
CDR3aa: CAISEAETGVSGYTF
CDR3nt: TGTGCCATCAGTGAGGCCGAGACAGGGGTTTCTGGCTACACCTTC

len: 14
d_gene: TRBD1
j_gene: TRBJ2-5
abundance: -
v_gene: TRBV7-3
CDR3aa: CASSFRTGDETQYF
CDR3nt: TGTGCCAGCAGCTTCCGGACAGGGGACGAGACCCAGTACTTC

len: 15
d_gene: TRBD1
j_gene: TRBJ2-5
abundance: -
v_gene: TRBV7-3
CDR3aa: CASSLTRGRMETQYF
CDR3nt: TGTGCCAGCAGCTTAACTAGGGGGCGGATGGAGACCCAGTACTTC

len: 18
d_gene: TRBD2
j_gene: TRBJ2-7
abundance: -
v_gene: TRBV5-1
CDR3aa: CASREHYAGALSSYEQYF
CDR3nt: TGCGCCAGCAGGGAACACTACGCGGGAGCCCTGAGCTCCTACGAGCAGTACTTC

len: 15
d_gene: -
j_gene: TRBJ2-6
abundance: -
v_gene: TRBV5-4
CDR3aa: CATGPREAGANVLTF
CDR3nt: TGTGCCACCGGTCCGAGGGAGGCTGGGGCCAACGTCCTGACTTTC

len: 15
d_gene: -
j_gene: TRBJ1-1
abundance: -
v_gene: TRBV6-5
CDR3aa: CASSPAFVSGTEAFF
CDR3nt: TGTGCCAGCAGCCCCGCCTTCGTTTCGGGGACTGAAGCTTTCTTT

len: 14
d_gene: -
j_gene: TRBJ2-1
abundance: -
v_gene: TRBV5-1
CDR3aa: CASRTSGGNNEQFF
CDR3nt: TGCGCCAGCAGAACCAGCGGAGGCAACAATGAGCAGTTCTTC

len: 15
d_gene: -
j_gene: TRBJ1-6
abundance: -
v_gene: TRBV4-1
CDR3aa: CASSQEDRYNSPLHF
CDR3nt: TGCGCCAGCAGCCAAGAGGACAGATATAATTCACCCCTCCACTTT

len: 16
d_gene: -
j_gene: TRBJ2-1
abundance: -
v_gene: TRBV12-5
CDR3aa: CASGLARPPGSNEQFF
CDR3nt: TGTGCTAGTGGTTTGGCCAGGCCGCCTGGGAGTAATGAGCAGTTCTTC

len: 15
d_gene: TRBD1
j_gene: TRBJ1-4
abundance: -
v_gene: TRBV28
CDR3aa: CASSIGQGNNEKLFF
CDR3nt: TGTGCCAGCAGTATCGGACAGGGAAATAATGAAAAACTGTTTTTT